The T cell receptor (beta chain) under discussion was sequenced for a study of OX40 agonist ivuxolimab in advanced cancers. In the study overall: Hepatocellular carcinoma, melanoma, renal cell or head and neck cancer occurred in dose-escalation patients. With a range of 23 to 79, age averaged about 58 years, and 65% to 85% were male.

Produced via immunoSEQ multiplex PCR; TCRdb's table is partial and in-frame only. The sample has tens of thousands of clones, 70% to 90% seen once; the top ten hold approximately 6%. Points on this clone: The antigen remains undetermined.

Regarding the study as a whole: Both CD4+ and CD8+ T cell populations in blood had undergone clonal expansion by week 6 at 0.1 to 3.0 mg/kg.

The CDR3 has 15 residues. V was pared by 5 bases and J by 0 bases, with 5 bases of the junction left unmatched. CDR1 SEHNR and CDR2 FQNEAQ come from the germline V gene (reference sequence). The source was CD4+ or CD8+ T cells sorted from blood, collected in a trial of the OX40 agonist ivuxolimab. The gene calls are TRBV7-9 and TRBJ1-2, with 8 nucleotides matching TRBD1. This receptor was obtained from an adult with an advanced solid tumor such as melanoma, head and neck, liver or kidney cancer. CDR3: CASSETGGANYGYTF. The DNA of the CDR3 is TGTGCCAGCAGCGAAACAGGGGGAGCTAACTATGGCTACACCTTC.